The rows below give T cell receptor beta chains drawn from one sample of a study of cytomegalovirus exposure and HLA in healthy donors. Measured with immunoSEQ multiplex PCR; TCRdb has only the in-frame clones, and not every one. The table records around 200,000 clones, about 88% of them present only once. Sequenced input: PBMCs. Receptors were obtained from a woman between 25 and 40 years old in good health and CMV-seronegative. Each CDR3 is given with its conserved first and last residue. Each record gives: V gene, J gene, CDR3 protein.

TRBV7-3	TRBJ2-3	CASSPGWSTDTQYF
TRBV19	TRBJ2-5	CASSLGGGVQETQYF
TRBV7-6	TRBJ2-1	CASSSLAGSYNEQFF
TRBV11-2	TRBJ1-1	CASSFGQGSFPEAFF
TRBV6-5	TRBJ1-1	CASRGQGSNTEAFF
TRBV5-8	TRBJ2-3	CASRRTGDSRDTQYF
TRBV28	TRBJ1-5	CASSLTGQPQHF
TRBV5-1	TRBJ1-1	CASSGGGEGTEAFF
TRBV30	TRBJ2-5	CAGTRGETQYF
TRBV18	TRBJ1-1	CASSLETGTNTEAFF
TRBV9	TRBJ2-7	CASSATGTGAYEQYF
TRBV10-2	TRBJ2-5	CASTRSVSETQYF
TRBV7-9	TRBJ2-7	CASSGGLAGNGEQYF
TRBV5-8	TRBJ1-1	CASSYDRLNTEAFF
TRBV2	TRBJ1-1	CASFPGQGLYTEAFF
TRBV28	TRBJ2-2	CASSLRGILSGELFF
TRBV2	NA	CASRPGQGYEQYF
TRBV5-6	TRBJ2-2	CASSLDRTTGELFF
TRBV2	TRBJ2-7	CASSRLAGAAGQYF
TRBV20-1	TRBJ1-1	CSVDRGPEAFF
TRBV28	TRBJ1-1	CASRTGGENTEAFF
TRBV28	TRBJ1-2	CASIVRRGAGYGYTF
TRBV7-9	TRBJ2-3	CGGQSTDTQYF
TRBV4-1	TRBJ2-7	CASSQGKPGLNYEQYF
TRBV4-2	TRBJ1-3	CASSRTELSGNTIYF
TRBV19	TRBJ2-1	CASSTTGGSYNEQFF
TRBV21-1	TRBJ2-5	CASSKVWAVDKLAGERSGETQYF
TRBV6-6	TRBJ2-3	CASSRLASGLTDTQYF
TRBV5-1	TRBJ2-1	CASSLVAGGHEQFF
TRBV9	TRBJ1-1	CASSPDAGWTEAFF
TRBV10-3	TRBJ2-7	CAIRRTEPYEQYF
TRBV2	TRBJ2-1	CASRAEQTLYNEQFF
TRBV13	TRBJ2-2	CASSLIGKAGSSPRGELFF
TRBV5-7	TRBJ1-2	CASSGGGHGYTF
TRBV27	TRBJ1-3	CASRSLAGGSGNTIYF
TRBV7-3	TRBJ1-2	CASSLSGAYGYTF
TRBV29-1	TRBJ2-5	CSVGTGETQYF
TRBV10-1	TRBJ1-1	CASSESVQGKAFF
TRBV28	TRBJ2-7	CASSSSSGSLILEQYF
TRBV6-1	TRBJ2-1	CASRQQGYNEQFF
TRBV7-6	TRBJ2-5	CASSLLAGNLQETQYF
TRBV5-1	TRBJ2-1	CASSQTGTGSYNEQFF
TRBV19	TRBJ2-3	CAYFAERRGTDTQYF
TRBV11-3	TRBJ2-3	CASSSPGASTDTQYF
TRBV18	TRBJ1-5	CASSSRVGQGNQPQHF
TRBV7-6	TRBJ2-7	CASSSAGTYEQYF
TRBV7-9	TRBJ2-3	CASRGPSGDTQYF
TRBV7-7	TRBJ2-1	CASSPLAGALNEQFF
TRBV4-1	TRBJ2-7	CASSLTGLAGGEQYF
TRBV28	TRBJ1-2	CASRPGPDGYTF
TRBV19	TRBJ1-2	CASSRPGRGNGYTF
TRBV6-5	TRBJ1-5	CASRQGFNQPQHF